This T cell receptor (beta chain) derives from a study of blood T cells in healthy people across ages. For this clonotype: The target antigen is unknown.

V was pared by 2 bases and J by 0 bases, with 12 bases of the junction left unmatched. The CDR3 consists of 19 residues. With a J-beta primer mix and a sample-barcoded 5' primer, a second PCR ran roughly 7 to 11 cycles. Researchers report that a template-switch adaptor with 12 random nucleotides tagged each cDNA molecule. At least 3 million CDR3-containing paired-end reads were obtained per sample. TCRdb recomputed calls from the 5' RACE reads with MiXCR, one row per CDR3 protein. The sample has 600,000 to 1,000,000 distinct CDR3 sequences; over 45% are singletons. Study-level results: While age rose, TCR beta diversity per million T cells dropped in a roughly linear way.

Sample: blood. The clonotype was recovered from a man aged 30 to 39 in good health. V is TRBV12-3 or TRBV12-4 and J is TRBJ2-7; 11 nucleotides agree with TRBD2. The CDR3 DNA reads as TGTGCCAGCAGTTTACACTTCCAGACTAGCGGGAATAGCTCCTACGAGCAGTACTTC. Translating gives CASSLHFQTSGNSSYEQYF.